The 21 T cell receptor beta chains below all came from one sample that was sequenced in a study of blood T cell repertoires in COVID-19. Assay: immunoSEQ multiplex PCR; the TCRdb copy retains only in-frame clones and omits some. Among 55,000 to 75,000 clones listed, around 90% were seen once. Sequencing was carried out using peripheral blood. Receptors were obtained from a man between 60 and 75 years old with acute or convalescent COVID-19.

The chain is built from TRBV10-3 and TRBJ1-4; D is perhaps TRBD1 (6 bases). Germline V CDR1 and CDR2: ENHRY, SYGVKD. CDR3 length: 12 residues. V dropped 8 bases and J dropped 8 bases, with 12 bases sitting between them. CDR3 amino acids: CAIGQGWEKLFF. Written as DNA, the CDR3 is TGTGCCATCGGGCAGGGGTGGGAAAAACTGTTTTTT.

The chain employs TRBV19 and TRBJ1-5; no clear D. The CDR3 has 14 residues. The V gene's germline CDR1 is LNHDA and CDR2 SQIVND (reference sequence). V was cut by 0 bases and J by 7 bases, with 10 bases left in between. Written as DNA, the CDR3 is TGTGCCAGTAGTATAGATTATATACTCCAGCCCCAGCATTTT. It specifies CASSIDYILQPQHF.

The chain is built from TRBV3-1 (or the pseudogene TRBV3-2) and TRBJ2-2; D unresolved. Germline CDR1 reads LGHDT; CDR2 reads YNNKEL (reference sequence). The CDR3 runs 13 residues. Deletions cut 6 bases from V and 5 bases from J, with 10 bases between. CDR3 bases: TGTGCCAGCAGGACCGACGGGACCGGGGAGCTGTTTTTT. This encodes CASRTDGTGELFF.

The CDR3 protein is CASSLAAGNTGELFF. For the CDR3, the DNA is TGTGCCAGCAGCTTAGCAGCGGGGAACACCGGGGAGCTGTTTTTT. J is TRBJ2-2 and V is TRBV7-9; possible D gene TRBD2, 6 bases. This CDR3 has 15 amino acids. V gave up 0 bases and J gave up 1 base, with 6 bases separating them. The germline V gene encodes CDR1 SEHNR and CDR2 FQNEAQ (reference sequence). The full variable domain, rest sourced from reference TRBV7-9 and TRBJ2-2, is DTGVSQNPRHKITKRGQNVTFRCDPISEHNRLYWYRQTLGQGPEFLTYFQNEAQLEKSRLLSDRFSAERPKGSFSTLEIQRTEQGDSAMYLCASSLAAGNTGELFFGEGSRLTVL.

The V and J genes are TRBV5-1 and TRBJ1-1, with 9 bases fitting TRBD1. Losses at the gene ends were 4 bases for V and 8 bases for J; bases not matched to a gene: 15. Germline V gives CDR1 SGHRS, CDR2 YFSETQ. CDR3 size: 16 residues. The CDR3 region is CASSATGTGITSEAFF. The CDR3 coding sequence is TGCGCCAGCAGCGCCACCGGGACAGGGATTACCTCCGAAGCTTTCTTT.

The V and J genes are TRBV5-4 and TRBJ1-2, with 7 bases aligning to TRBD1. The V and J ends lost 0 bases and 8 bases, in that order; junction bases with no gene match: 7. The CDR3 is 14 amino acids. In germline, CDR1 is SGHNT, CDR2 YYREEE (reference sequence). DNA for the CDR3: TGTGCCAGCAGCTTGGGACAGGGACTCTACGGCTACACCTTC. It translates to CASSLGQGLYGYTF.

The chain couples TRBV7-2 to TRBJ1-1; D gene uncertain. Trimming removed 2 bases at V and 1 base at J, with 11 bases between. The V gene's germline CDR1 is SGHTA and CDR2 FQGNSA. The CDR3 loop spans 15 amino acids. The CDR3 protein is CASSLRRRENTEAFF. The DNA for the CDR3 is TGTGCCAGCAGCTTACGGCGGCGGGAGAACACTGAAGCTTTCTTT.

This clone occurred once. The J gene is TRBJ1-1, the V gene TRBV12-5; 7 positions match TRBD1. V shed 4 bases and J 3 bases; nucleotides not matched to a gene: 2. Looked up from germline, CDR1 is LGHNT and CDR2 is FRNRAP. This CDR3 comprises 13 residues. The CDR3 sequence is CASGSTGDTEAFF. DNA for the CDR3: TGTGCTAGTGGTTCAACAGGGGACACTGAAGCTTTCTTT. Based on the CDR3 plus reference TRBV12-5 and TRBJ1-1, the full variable domain is DARVTQTPRHKVTEMGQEVTMRCQPILGHNTVFWYRQTMMQGLELLAYFRNRAPLDDSGMPKDRFSAEMPDATLATLKIQPSEPRDSAVYFCASGSTGDTEAFFGQGTRLTVV.

The chain employs TRBV6-5 and TRBJ1-3; possible D gene TRBD1, 6 bases. Trimming shortened V by 8 bases and J by 10 bases, and 24 bases separated the two germline ends. This CDR3 comprises 15 residues. Germline V gives CDR1 MNHEY, CDR2 SVGAGI. The CDR3 loop reads CASGAGTPGRRTIYF. DNA for the CDR3: TGTGCCAGCGGCGCCGGGACACCGGGTCGAAGAACCATATATTTT.

The gene calls are TRBV6-5 and TRBJ2-4; the D gene is possibly TRBD1 (7 bases). Germline V gene lookup returns CDR1 MNHEY and CDR2 SVGAGI. This CDR3 spans 16 amino acids. V lost 0 bases and J lost 4, with 13 bases in between. CDR3 sequence: CASSYSISGGKNIQYF. The CDR3 DNA is TGTGCCAGCAGTTACTCGATATCAGGGGGGAAAAACATTCAGTACTTC.

Written as DNA, the CDR3 is TGTGCCAGCAGTTTGTCCCGGGGACTAGCGGGGTACAATGAGCAGTTCTTC. This codes for CASSLSRGLAGYNEQFF. The chain is built from TRBV6-2 or TRBV6-3 and TRBJ2-1; 13 bases map to TRBD2. The V gene's germline CDR1 is MNHEY and CDR2 SVGEGT. The ends lost 4 bases at V and 4 bases at J; junction bases unmatched: 7. The CDR3 is 17 amino acids.

The V and J genes are TRBV9 and TRBJ1-1, with D hard to call. Germline-derived CDR1 and CDR2 are SGDLS and YYNGEE. Trimming took 6 bases from V and 5 from J, leaving 17 bases between them. This CDR3 is 14 amino acids long. The CDR3 DNA reads as TGTGCCAGCACCCGGTCGGTTGGGCAGACTGAAGCTTTCTTT. Protein sequence: CASTRSVGQTEAFF.

The rearrangement links TRBV6-5 to TRBJ1-5, with 8 nucleotides matching TRBD1. This CDR3 is built from 15 residues. Germline CDR1 and CDR2: MNHEY and SVGAGI. J was trimmed by 2 bases and V by 4 bases; bases with no gene match: 4. The CDR3 is CASSSLGQGNQPQHF. CDR3 nucleotides: TGTGCCAGCAGTTCCTTGGGACAGGGCAATCAGCCCCAGCATTTT.

The rearrangement links TRBV2 to TRBJ1-2; D is unclear. The CDR3 is made up of 15 amino acids. V lost 3 bases and J lost 0, with 11 bases in between. CDR1 and CDR2 (germline): SNHLY, FYNNEI. The CDR3 DNA sequence: TGTGCCAGCAGTGAGGGTGGCGGATCTAACTATGGCTACACCTTC. Translated: CASSEGGGSNYGYTF.

J is TRBJ2-1 and V is TRBV5-1; TRBD1 matches at 7 bases. The CDR3 extends over 14 amino acids. Germline V gene lookup returns CDR1 SGHRS and CDR2 YFSETQ. The J segment lost 2 bases and the V segment lost 2 bases, leaving 1 base of the junction unmatched. The CDR3 sequence: CASSFDRAYNEQFF. DNA of the CDR3: TGCGCCAGCAGCTTCGACAGGGCCTACAATGAGCAGTTCTTC.

This chain joins TRBV6-5 and TRBJ1-1, with TRBD1 as a possible D gene (5 bases). V lost 6 bases and J lost 2, with 13 bases in between. CDR1 and CDR2 (germline): MNHEY, SVGAGI. The CDR3 extends over 14 amino acids. In nucleotides, the CDR3 is TGTGCCAGCAGCCCCGGACAAGTCAACACTGAAGCTTTCTTT. Its translation: CASSPGQVNTEAFF.

This clone has only one observation. The chain couples TRBV5-1 to TRBJ2-1; weak D call: TRBD2 (6 bases). The germline V and J ends were trimmed by 0 bases and 4 bases, with 8 bases remaining between them. There are 14 residues in the CDR3. Germline CDR1 and CDR2: SGHRS and YFSETQ. The chain's CDR3 is CASSLEAGYNEQFF. CDR3 in DNA: TGCGCCAGCAGCTTGGAGGCGGGATACAATGAGCAGTTCTTC.

This chain links TRBV27 with TRBJ1-6, with D hard to call. This CDR3 comprises 15 residues. V lost 2 bases, J lost 0 bases, and 5 bases lay in between. Germline V gene data show CDR1 as MNHEY and CDR2 as SMNVEV (reference sequence). The CDR3 reads CASSLPSSYNSPLHF. The CDR3 region has the DNA TGTGCCAGCAGTTTACCGAGCTCCTATAATTCACCCCTCCACTTT.

This clone was seen just once. The rearrangement uses TRBV9 and TRBJ2-1; D is uncertain. Trimming pared 0 bases from V and 8 bases from J, leaving 12 bases between. CDR3 length: 14 residues. The V gene's germline CDR1 is SGDLS and CDR2 YYNGEE. This chain's CDR3 is CASSVASIRDEQFF. CDR3 DNA sequence: TGTGCCAGCAGCGTAGCTTCCATTAGAGATGAGCAGTTCTTC.

This chain links TRBV6-5 with TRBJ2-7, with no clear D. The CDR3 loop spans 15 amino acids. The V gene's germline CDR1 is MNHEY and CDR2 SVGAGI. The ends were cut back, 3 bases at V and 2 bases at J, with 14 bases in the middle. CDR3 bases: TGTGCCAGCAGTTATTCGATTAGCCCCCCCTACGAGCAGTACTTC. This codes for CASSYSISPPYEQYF.

The count of this clone is one. V gene TRBV5-1 combines with J gene TRBJ1-4; D is unclear. Deletions cut 1 base from V and 4 bases from J, with 8 bases between. Germline assignment: CDR1 SGHRS and CDR2 YFSETQ. The CDR3 consists of 14 residues. CDR3 protein: CASSLYGGNEKLFF. CDR3 coding DNA: TGCGCCAGCAGCTTGTACGGCGGTAATGAAAAACTGTTTTTT.